The 26 T cell receptor beta chains given below trace back to one sample, sequenced in a study of response to subunit inactivated influenza vaccine. From the RT-PCR reads, TCRdb called clonotypes with MiXCR, one entry per CDR3 protein. The sample shows a few hundred thousand distinct CDR3 sequences, about 7.2% of them seen only once. Sample: PBMCs from blood, taken less than 30 months after vaccination. These receptors all stem from a man aged 45-69 years who received an inactivated influenza vaccine.

A note on this clonotype: It may be a read error: a sequence one base away is much more abundant. V gene TRBV12-3 or TRBV12-4 combines with J gene TRBJ2-1, with D possibly TRBD2 on 6 matching bases. The V gene lost 11 bases and the J gene lost 5 bases, with 13 bases spanning the gap. The CDR3 covers 12 residues. This chain's CDR3 is CACWGENNEQFF. The CDR3 DNA is TGTGCCTGCTGGGGGGAAAACAATGAGCAGTTCTTC.

This clonotype was picked up many times. This chain joins TRBV29-1 and TRBJ2-7; no reliable D call. The CDR3 sequence is 15 residues long. Germline assignment: CDR1 SQVTM and CDR2 ANQGSEA. The V end lost 6 bases, the J end lost 4 bases, and 22 bases lay between the germline ends. CDR3 coding DNA: TGCAGCGTCTGGGCCTGGGCAGGTGAAATTTACGAGCAGTACTTC. Its translation is CSVWAWAGEIYEQYF.

The chain uses TRBV29-1 and TRBJ2-7; D is uncertain. V was cut by 3 bases and J by 2 bases, with 11 bases left in between. The CDR3 is 13 amino acids. The germline V gene has CDR1 SQVTM and CDR2 ANQGSEA. CDR3 sequence (DNA): TGCAGCGTTGATTCAGCCACCACCTACGAGCAGTACTTC. It codes for CSVDSATTYEQYF.

The chain combines TRBV27 with TRBJ2-3, with a possible D match to TRBD2 (5 bases). The germline V and J ends were trimmed by 2 bases and 6 bases, with 9 bases remaining between them. Germline CDR1 is MNHEY and CDR2 is SMNVEV (reference sequence). This CDR3 spans 13 amino acids. This CDR3 is CASSLRGSDTQYF. The CDR3 bases are TGTGCCAGCAGTTTAAGAGGGTCCGATACGCAGTATTTT.

This clonotype was detected ten times or more. The chain recombines TRBV2 with TRBJ2-3; 7 positions match TRBD1. The CDR3 is 13 amino acids. Germline-derived CDR1 and CDR2 are SNHLY and FYNNEI. Unmatched junction bases numbered 3, after V lost 7 bases and J lost 2 bases. The CDR3 nucleotides are TGTGCCAGCACGGGACAGCCCACAGATACGCAGTATTTT. Its translation: CASTGQPTDTQYF.

This clonotype came up a few times. The chain employs TRBV11-2 and TRBJ1-1, with 10 nucleotides matching TRBD1. CDR1 is SGHAT and CDR2 is FQNNGV in the germline V gene. The CDR3 is 17 residues long. Unmatched junction bases numbered 9, after V lost 5 bases and J lost 0 bases. The DNA of the CDR3 is TGTGCCAGCAGCAAGGGACAGGGGATATCCCTGAACACTGAAGCTTTCTTT. Translated, it gives CASSKGQGISLNTEAFF. Looking up the rest from reference TRBV11-2 and TRBJ1-1 gives the full variable domain: EAGVAQSPRYKIIEKRQSVAFWCNPISGHATLYWYQQILGQGPKLLIQFQNNGVVDDSQLPKDRFSAERLKGVDSTLKIQPAKLEDSAVYLCASSKGQGISLNTEAFFGQGTRLTVV.

The rearrangement joins TRBV4-3 to TRBJ2-5, with 10 bases that match TRBD2. There are 15 residues in the CDR3. The germline V gene has CDR1 LGHNA and CDR2 YSLEER. J was trimmed by 5 bases and V by 0 bases; bases with no gene match: 3. The CDR3 DNA follows: TGCGCCAGCAGCCAAGAAGTGGGACTAGCGGAGACCCAGTACTTC. Amino acid sequence: CASSQEVGLAETQYF.

This clonotype was observed many times. The rearrangement uses TRBV5-5 and TRBJ2-1, with TRBD1 matching over 10 bases. This CDR3 region has 16 residues. The V gene end was trimmed by 0 bases and the J gene end by 6 bases; junction bases not matched to a gene: 6. CDR1 SGHKS and CDR2 YYEKEE come from the germline V gene (reference sequence). The CDR3 bases are TGTGCCAGCAGCTTGGACGTGGGACAGGGGAGCAATGAGCAGTTCTTC. As protein: CASSLDVGQGSNEQFF.

This clonotype was seen repeatedly, ten times or more. For the CDR3, the DNA is TGTGCCAGCAGTACCACTAGCGGCCCTTCTGATGAGCAGTTCTTC. It codes for CASSTTSGPSDEQFF. V usage is TRBV7-9 and J usage is TRBJ2-1; 8 bases are shared with TRBD2. Per germline, CDR1 SEHNR and CDR2 FQNEAQ (reference sequence). Trimming at V came to 6 bases and at J to 8 bases, leaving 12 bases not matched to a gene. This CDR3 comprises 15 residues.

This chain uses TRBV18 with TRBJ2-3, with D perhaps matching TRBD1 (6 bases). V lost 4 bases and J lost 4, with 12 bases in between. Germline V lookup: CDR1 KGHSH, CDR2 LQKENI. The CDR3 totals 14 residues. The CDR3 sequence is CASSHNRDSDTQYF. The DNA for the CDR3 is TGTGCCAGCTCACATAACAGGGATTCAGATACGCAGTATTTT.

This clonotype was seen a few times. The J gene is TRBJ1-2, the V gene TRBV5-4, with a tentative D call TRBD1 (5 bases). The CDR3 is 15 residues long. Germline CDR1 and CDR2: SGHNT and YYREEE (reference sequence). Trimming left V 0 bases short and J 6 bases short, with 15 bases between. Here the CDR3 reads CASSLAGRIAHGYTF. DNA for the CDR3: TGTGCCAGCAGCTTGGCAGGGAGGATTGCACATGGCTACACCTTC.

The chain combines TRBV20-1 with TRBJ2-1, with D perhaps matching TRBD2 (5 bases). Trimming took off 6 bases at V and 6 bases at J, with 12 bases between the two ends. Germline CDR1 reads DFQATT; CDR2 reads SNEGSKA (reference sequence). The CDR3 extends over 12 amino acids. CDR3 nucleotides: TGCAGTGCCTGGGGTGGGAGCAATGAGCAGTTCTTC. It is translated as CSAWGGSNEQFF.

This clonotype has just a few counts. The chain employs TRBV3-1 and TRBJ2-7; 8 bases match TRBD2. CDR1 LGHDT and CDR2 YNNKEL come from the germline V gene (reference sequence). The V segment lost 1 base and the J segment 7 bases; nucleotides outside the gene matches: 18. The CDR3 runs 18 residues. The CDR3 coding sequence is TGTGCCAGCAGCCAAGTCTTGCTAGCGGGTTCTAGCTCGGGGGAGCAGTACTTC. It yields the protein CASSQVLLAGSSSGEQYF.

The table lists this clonotype with a few counts. V and J are TRBV28 and TRBJ2-7; 11 bases agree with TRBD1. Germline V gene sequence: CDR1 MDHEN, CDR2 SYDVKM. Unmatched junction bases numbered 15, after V lost 8 bases and J lost 3 bases. The CDR3 contains 17 residues. CDR3 region: CASASPGQGDALYEQYF. The CDR3 DNA follows: TGTGCCAGCGCCTCCCCGGGACAGGGGGATGCCCTCTACGAGCAGTACTTC.

A few counts support this clonotype. The chain is built from TRBV7-9 and TRBJ2-5; D is possibly TRBD2 (6 bases). The CDR3 is made up of 17 amino acids. Germline CDR1 SEHNR, CDR2 FQNEAQ (reference sequence). The V gene lost 0 bases and the J gene lost 2 bases, with 16 bases spanning the gap. CDR3 DNA sequence: TGTGCCAGCAGCTTAGCGGTCGGTATCAGCGGGCAAGAGACCCAGTACTTC. Residues: CASSLAVGISGQETQYF.

Many counts were recorded for this clonotype. The chain employs TRBV5-1 and TRBJ2-7; D not certain. V was trimmed by 2 bases and J by 0 bases, leaving 15 bases between them. The CDR3 is made up of 16 amino acids. CDR1 is SGHRS and CDR2 is YFSETQ in the germline V gene. CDR3 nucleotide sequence: TGCGCCAGCAGCTTAAATACGGCTGTAAGCTCCTACGAGCAGTACTTC. Protein product: CASSLNTAVSSYEQYF. Combining the CDR3 with reference TRBV5-1 and TRBJ2-7 gives the whole variable domain KAGVTQTPRYLIKTRGQQVTLSCSPISGHRSVSWYQQTPGQGLQFLFEYFSETQRNKGNFPGRFSGRQFSNSRSEMNVSTLELGDSALYLCASSLNTAVSSYEQYFGPGTRLTVT.

This clonotype was seen ten or more times. This chain joins TRBV7-9 and TRBJ1-1; 10 nucleotides align to TRBD1. V was clipped by 5 bases and J by 4 bases; unmatched bases: 7. The CDR3 has 15 amino acids. Germline V lookup: CDR1 SEHNR, CDR2 FQNEAQ (reference sequence). The CDR3 DNA follows: TGTGCCAGCAGCAAGACAGGGGGCGAGGGCACTGAAGCTTTCTTT. Translated: CASSKTGGEGTEAFF.

This clonotype was detected many times. The chain couples TRBV9 to TRBJ2-1; D might be TRBD1 (5 bases). The V and J ends lost 0 bases and 10 bases respectively, with 11 bases between them. Looked up from germline, CDR1 is SGDLS and CDR2 is YYNGEE. This CDR3 is built from 13 residues. The DNA of the CDR3 is TGTGCCAGCAGCGTAGGGACACGTCCGGAGCAGTTCTTC. Protein: CASSVGTRPEQFF.

At least ten counts were recorded for this clonotype. The chain has TRBV10-2 and TRBJ2-7; D gene unclear. Trimming shortened V by 5 bases and J by 2 bases, and 10 bases separated the two germline ends. Looked up from germline, CDR1 is WSHSY and CDR2 is SAAADI. The CDR3 covers 13 residues. The CDR3 DNA sequence: TGCGCCAGCAGTTACGACCGGACCTACGAGCAGTACTTC. Amino acids: CASSYDRTYEQYF.

This clonotype has a handful of counts. The chain is built from TRBV29-1 and TRBJ1-1; possible D gene TRBD1, 6 bases. This CDR3 contains 14 residues. Germline loops: CDR1 SQVTM, CDR2 ANQGSEA. Trimming took 4 bases from V and 1 from J, leaving 13 bases between them. The CDR3 is CSVGPRTANTEAFF. CDR3 nucleotide sequence: TGCAGCGTTGGCCCTAGGACAGCGAACACTGAAGCTTTCTTT.

This rearrangement joins TRBV7-2 to TRBJ1-1, with 11 bases aligning to TRBD1. Per germline, CDR1 SGHTA and CDR2 FQGNSA. J was trimmed by 3 bases and V by 5 bases; bases with no gene match: 8. This CDR3 comprises 16 residues. The CDR3 region is CASSPGTGGSYTEAFF. The CDR3, as DNA: TGTGCCAGCAGCCCGGGGACAGGGGGTTCTTACACTGAAGCTTTCTTT.

The rearrangement links TRBV29-1 to TRBJ2-5; perhaps TRBD2 as D (5 bases). The germline V gene has CDR1 SQVTM and CDR2 ANQGSEA. V was cut by 3 bases and J by 1 base, with 9 bases left in between. The CDR3 loop spans 13 amino acids. CDR3 residues: CSVERRAQETQYF. The CDR3 DNA reads as TGCAGCGTTGAGCGGCGGGCCCAAGAGACCCAGTACTTC. Using reference TRBV29-1 and TRBJ2-5 for the parts outside the CDR3, the full variable domain is SAVISQKPSRDICQRGTSLTIQCQVDSQVTMMFWYRQQPGQSLTLIATANQGSEATYESGFVIDKFPISRPNLTFSTLTVSNMSPEDSSIYLCSVERRAQETQYFGPGTRLLVL.

The chain links TRBV20-1 to TRBJ2-2; TRBD2 matches 7 bases. CDR1 is DFQATT, CDR2 SNEGSKA, per germline (reference sequence). The CDR3 has 15 amino acids. With 5 bases clipped from V and 5 bases from J, the junction kept 11 bases outside the gene matches. CDR3 sequence reads: CSASLGGGGTGELFF. Written as DNA, the CDR3 is TGCAGTGCTTCACTTGGTGGCGGGGGTACCGGGGAGCTGTTTTTT.

V gene TRBV4-2 combines with J gene TRBJ1-2; D is possibly TRBD1 (6 bases). Germline-derived CDR1 and CDR2 are LGHNA and YNFKEQ. Trimming stripped 0 bases from V and 4 bases from J, with 15 bases between. This CDR3 comprises 16 residues. The CDR3 DNA reads TGTGCCAGCAGCCAAGATCGGGGACAAATCCTCTATGGCTACACCTTC. Translating gives CASSQDRGQILYGYTF.

The V and J genes are TRBV29-1 and TRBJ2-5, with 9 nucleotides matching TRBD2. This CDR3 comprises 12 residues. With 6 bases clipped from V and 8 bases from J, the junction kept 7 bases outside the gene matches. The germline CDR1 and CDR2 sequences are SQVTM and ANQGSEA. CDR3 sequence: CSVGTSPPTQYF. As DNA, the CDR3 is TGCAGCGTGGGGACTAGCCCCCCTACCCAGTACTTC.

CDR3 region: CSARRASGGTRDTQYF. The DNA for the CDR3 is TGCAGTGCTAGACGCGCTAGCGGGGGGACGAGGGATACGCAGTATTTT. V and J are TRBV20-1 and TRBJ2-3; 11 bases map to TRBD2. The V segment lost 2 bases and the J segment 6 bases; nucleotides outside the gene matches: 10. Germline CDR1 DFQATT, CDR2 SNEGSKA (reference sequence). This CDR3 comprises 16 residues.